The 20 T cell receptor beta chains listed next were all sequenced from one sample in a study of T cells in Graves' hyperthyroidism and ophthalmopathy. Authors of the study amplified TCR beta CDR3 regions from RNA transcripts. RT-PCR in the first round (using the HTBI primer set) targeted the TCR CDR3. TCRdb re-derived calls from the multiplex PCR reads in MiXCR, one entry per CDR3 protein. The top ten hold 3.8% of the sample, which has 600,000 to 650,000 distinct CDR3 sequences, around 16% seen once. Source material: blood. Receptors were obtained from a woman younger than 45 with Graves' hyperthyroidism.

This clonotype showed up many times. This sequence joins TRBV6-1 and TRBJ2-1; perhaps TRBD1 as D (6 bases). V was cut by 7 bases and J by 4 bases, with 32 bases left in between. Germline V gene data show CDR1 as MNHNS and CDR2 as SASEGT. This CDR3 is 20 amino acids long. CDR3 protein: CASIRQVDRIVSDLYNEQFF. The CDR3 DNA is TGTGCCAGCATAAGACAGGTTGACCGGATCGTTTCGGATTTATACAATGAGCAGTTCTTC.

This clonotype came up a few times. The chain employs TRBV19 and TRBJ2-1; tentative D call: TRBD1 (6 bases). With 5 bases removed from V and 8 bases from J, the gap between germline ends came to 13 bases. The CDR3 has 13 amino acids. Germline V gene sequence: CDR1 LNHDA, CDR2 SQIVND (reference sequence). CDR3 region: CASSPTGLYEQFF. The CDR3 DNA follows: TGTGCCAGTAGTCCCACAGGGCTCTATGAGCAGTTCTTC.

This clonotype has just a few counts. Sequence at one end of the junction differs from germline and may be a read error. This chain links TRBV28 with TRBJ1-3, with 7 bases aligning to TRBD1. The CDR3 has 16 residues. Per the germline V gene, CDR1 is MDHEN and CDR2 is SYDVKM. The CDR3: CASSRGTAFSGNTMYF. In DNA form, the CDR3 reads TGTGCCAGCAGTCGCGGGACAGCATTCTCTGGAAACACCATGTATTTT. Filled out from reference TRBV28 and TRBJ1-3, the complete variable domain reads DVKVTQSSRYLVKRTGEKVFLECVQDMDHENMFWYRQDPGLGLRLIYFSYDVKMKEKGDIPEGYSVSREKKERFSLILESASTNQTSMYLCASSRGTAFSGNTMYFGEGSWLTVV.

This clonotype occurred many times. The chain's CDR3 is CAWSVRAGGEAFF. In DNA, the CDR3 is TGTGCCTGGAGTGTACGAGCAGGGGGTGAAGCTTTCTTT. The chain employs TRBV30 and TRBJ1-1; TRBD1 matches at 7 bases. CDR1 GTSNPN and CDR2 SVGIG come from the germline V gene (reference sequence). This CDR3 contains 13 residues. J gave up 7 bases and V 0 bases, and 5 bases lay outside the gene matches.

About this clonotype: It may be a read error: a sequence one base away is much more abundant. V and J are TRBV28 and TRBJ2-1, with 9 bases that match TRBD1. The junction had 12 bases not matched to a gene; V was cut back by 8 bases and J by 10 bases. CDR1 is MDHEN and CDR2 is SYDVKM in the germline V gene. There are 14 residues in the CDR3. CDR3 coding DNA: TGTGCCAGCGAAAAGGGACAGGGTTTCGGCGAGCAGTTCTTC. This sequence encodes CASEKGQGFGEQFF. Filled out from reference TRBV28 and TRBJ2-1, the complete variable domain reads DVKVTQSSRYLVKRTGEKVFLECVQDMDHENMFWYRQDPGLGLRLIYFSYDVKMKEKGDIPEGYSVSREKKERFSLILESASTNQTSMYLCASEKGQGFGEQFFGPGTRLTVL.

This clonotype was seen only once. V and J are TRBV19 and TRBJ1-1; no reliable D call. The CDR3 runs to 14 residues. V dropped 6 bases and J dropped 0 bases, with 11 bases sitting between them. The germline V gene encodes CDR1 LNHDA and CDR2 SQIVND (reference sequence). The CDR3 DNA sequence: TGTGCCAGTAGACGAGAACGGCTGAACACTGAAGCTTTCTTT. It yields the protein CASRRERLNTEAFF.

The genes are TRBV28 and TRBJ1-6; 7 bases match TRBD1. The CDR3 extends over 15 amino acids. Germline V gives CDR1 MDHEN, CDR2 SYDVKM. J was trimmed by 10 bases and V by 6 bases; bases with no gene match: 12. The CDR3 DNA reads as TGTGCCAGCAGACCCCGAGACAGGGACGCCTCACCCCTCCACTTT. Its protein product is CASRPRDRDASPLHF.

This clonotype has only a few counts. The gene calls are TRBV15 and TRBJ2-7; TRBD1 agrees at 9 bases. Trimming cost V 3 bases and J 1 base; bases outside gene matches: 4. CDR1 and CDR2 (germline): LNHNV, YYDKDF (reference sequence). This CDR3 is 15 amino acids long. The DNA of the CDR3 is TGTGCCACCAGCAGGACCGGGACAGGGTCCTACGAGCAGTACTTC. Its translation: CATSRTGTGSYEQYF.

This clonotype came up a few times. The rearrangement joins TRBV11-3 to TRBJ1-1; perhaps TRBD1 as D (5 bases). CDR3 length: 15 amino acids. The germline gives CDR1 SGHNT, CDR2 YENEEA. V lost 0 bases to trimming and J lost 4 bases, with 12 bases between them. Here the CDR3 DNA reads TGTGCCAGCAGCTTAGAATGGGGGGAAGGCACTGAAGCTTTCTTT. It yields the protein CASSLEWGEGTEAFF. Combining the CDR3 with reference TRBV11-3 and TRBJ1-1 gives the whole variable domain EAGVVQSPRYKIIEKKQPVAFWCNPISGHNTLYWYLQNLGQGPELLIRYENEEAVDDSQLPKDRFSAERLKGVDSTLKIQPAELGDSAVYLCASSLEWGEGTEAFFGQGTRLTVV.

This clonotype was observed many times. The rearrangement uses TRBV24-1 and TRBJ2-3, with TRBD1 as a possible D gene (5 bases). V lost 3 bases and J lost 9, with 18 bases in between. The germline CDR1 and CDR2 sequences are KGHDR and SFDVKD. The CDR3 is made up of 15 amino acids. The CDR3 sequence: CATSDKPGLVWTQYF. The CDR3 DNA follows: TGTGCCACCAGTGATAAGCCAGGGTTGGTGTGGACGCAGTATTTT.

This clonotype showed up many times. The chain carries TRBV30 and TRBJ2-4; D might be TRBD2 (6 bases). There are 13 residues in the CDR3. V was clipped by 5 bases and J by 3 bases, with 11 bases between them. Germline V lookup: CDR1 GTSNPN, CDR2 SVGIG (reference sequence). The DNA of the CDR3 is TGTGCCTGGGGGACCGGGAGCAAAAACATTCAGTACTTC. Protein product: CAWGTGSKNIQYF.

This clonotype was found many times. The rearrangement links TRBV7-2 to TRBJ1-2; 7 nucleotides line up with TRBD1. CDR3 length: 13 amino acids. V lost 5 bases to trimming and J lost 7 bases; unmatched junction nucleotides: 7. The V gene's germline CDR1 is SGHTA and CDR2 FQGNSA. CDR3 DNA sequence: TGTGCCAGCAGCGTCCGACAGGGTTCTGGCTACACCTTC. Protein: CASSVRQGSGYTF.

J is TRBJ1-4 and V is TRBV7-9; tentative D call: TRBD1 (5 bases). The germline V gene has CDR1 SEHNR and CDR2 FQNEAQ (reference sequence). Deletions cut 4 bases from V and 7 bases from J, with 16 bases between. The CDR3 has 15 amino acids. Written as DNA, the CDR3 is TGTGCCAGCAGCTACAATCAGGGTGGTGCTGAAAAACTGTTTTTT. As protein: CASSYNQGGAEKLFF.

This clonotype came up many times. CDR3 sequence reads: CASSPGTGFSNQPQHF. The CDR3 DNA reads TGTGCCAGCAGCCCCGGGACAGGGTTCAGCAATCAGCCCCAGCATTTT. The chain has TRBV28 and TRBJ1-5; 9 nucleotides agree with TRBD1. Losses at the gene ends were 6 bases for V and 1 base for J; bases not matched to a gene: 7. This CDR3 region has 16 residues. Germline V gene sequence: CDR1 MDHEN, CDR2 SYDVKM.

The CDR3 protein is CASSPMGGAKNIQYF. CDR3 nucleotides: TGTGCCAGCAGCCCGATGGGTGGGGCCAAAAACATTCAGTACTTC. The gene calls are TRBV5-6 and TRBJ2-4; no clear D. Trimming stripped 4 bases from V and 1 base from J, with 12 bases between. Germline CDR1 SGHDT, CDR2 YYEEEE. The length of the CDR3 is 15 residues.

This clonotype was counted ten times or more. The chain uses TRBV2 and TRBJ1-5; no firm D call. Germline V gene lookup returns CDR1 SNHLY and CDR2 FYNNEI. Deletions cut 2 bases from V and 0 bases from J, with 11 bases between. This CDR3 is built from 16 residues. The CDR3 is CASSELVTLSNQPQHF. The DNA of the CDR3 is TGTGCCAGCAGTGAATTGGTGACCCTTAGCAATCAGCCCCAGCATTTT.

V is TRBV10-3 and J is TRBJ2-7; perhaps TRBD1 as D (7 bases). Germline assignment: CDR1 ENHRY and CDR2 SYGVKD. Trimming removed 3 bases at V and 3 bases at J, with 12 bases between. The CDR3 sequence is 14 residues long. CDR3 sequence (DNA): TGTGCCATCAGTGATTGGCAGGGGGGCTACGAGCAGTACTTC. It encodes CAISDWQGGYEQYF.

This clonotype was seen repeatedly, ten times or more. The chain uses TRBV30 and TRBJ2-3; possible D gene TRBD2, 5 bases. Germline CDR1 is GTSNPN and CDR2 is SVGIG (reference sequence). The CDR3 runs to 15 residues. The V and J ends lost 2 bases and 0 bases respectively, with 12 bases between them. CDR3 region: CAWSTGISSTDTQYF. Here the CDR3 DNA reads TGTGCCTGGAGTACCGGGATTTCTAGCACAGATACGCAGTATTTT.

Concerning this clonotype itself: A single base separates this from a much larger clone, so it may be a read error. The rearrangement uses TRBV3-1 and TRBJ2-3; no reliable D call. Trimming removed 1 base from V and 3 bases from J, with 11 bases in between. CDR3 size: 15 residues. Germline CDR1 LGHDT, CDR2 YNNKEL (reference sequence). The DNA for the CDR3 is TGTGCCAGCAGCCAAGGTGAATATCGAACAGATACGCAGTATTTT. Protein: CASSQGEYRTDTQYF.

V and J are TRBV7-2 and TRBJ1-5, with D tentatively TRBD1 (6 bases). The V gene lost 2 bases and the J gene lost 0 bases, with 14 bases spanning the gap. The CDR3 contains 17 residues. CDR1 is SGHTA and CDR2 is FQGNSA in the germline V gene. The CDR3 spells CASSLMGATYSNQPQHF. CDR3 DNA: TGTGCCAGCAGCTTAATGGGGGCTACCTATAGCAATCAGCCCCAGCATTTT.